This T cell receptor (beta chain) comes out of a study of blood T cells in healthy people across ages. Study details: About one barcoded beta molecule per two T cells came from capture by template switching. Whole-study results and caveats: Age advanced and TCR beta diversity per million T cells fell, roughly linearly.

The authors ran a second PCR of about 7 to 11 cycles using a sample-barcoded 5' primer and a J-beta primer mix. TCRdb passed the 5' RACE reads through MiXCR, listing each CDR3 protein once. The data hold 600,000 to 900,000 distinct CDR3 sequences, with around a quarter observed a single time. This CDR3 region has 13 residues. Germline-derived CDR1 and CDR2 are MNHNS and SASEGT. Trimming removed 8 bases at V and 4 bases at J, with 14 bases between. A few counts support this clonotype. What it binds is unknown. In addition, the sample was reused for a study of T cells of mothers and their children.

The receptor was isolated from a boy aged 5-17 years in good health. V is TRBV6-1 and J is TRBJ1-1, with D possibly being TRBD1 (6 bases). Input material: blood. The CDR3 bases are TGTGCCAGCGCCCCCGAGGGGGGCACTGAAGCTTTCTTT. Translating it yields CASAPEGGTEAFF.